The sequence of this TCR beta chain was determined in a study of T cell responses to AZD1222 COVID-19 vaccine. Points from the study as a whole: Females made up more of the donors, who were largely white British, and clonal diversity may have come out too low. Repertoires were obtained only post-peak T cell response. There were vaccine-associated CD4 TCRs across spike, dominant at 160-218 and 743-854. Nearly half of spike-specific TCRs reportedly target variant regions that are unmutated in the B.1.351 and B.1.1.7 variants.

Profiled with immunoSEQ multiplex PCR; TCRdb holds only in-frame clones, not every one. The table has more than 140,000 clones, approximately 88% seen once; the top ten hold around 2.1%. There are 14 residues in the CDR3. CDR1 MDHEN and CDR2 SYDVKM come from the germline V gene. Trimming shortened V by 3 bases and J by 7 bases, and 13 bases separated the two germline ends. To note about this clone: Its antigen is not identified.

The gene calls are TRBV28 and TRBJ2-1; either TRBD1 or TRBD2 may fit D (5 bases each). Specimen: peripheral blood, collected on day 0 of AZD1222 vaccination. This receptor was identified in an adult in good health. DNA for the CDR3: TGTGCCAGCAGTTTTGAGGGGCAGGTTAATGAGCAGTTCTTC. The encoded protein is CASSFEGQVNEQFF.